The 3 T cell receptor beta chains below were found in one sample sequenced in a study of shared clonotypes between healthy human individuals (dated by TCRdb to 2018 to 2020). Library prep was done by the immunoSEQ multiplex PCR assay. Held by TCRdb, this immuneACCESS table contains in-frame sequences only and omits some clones. Under half of the omission traces to an unresolved V gene where checked; the cause of the rest is unknown. In all, the sample holds about 1 million clones, and 60% to 80% of those were seen once. Jointly, the top ten make up approximately 1.5% of the sample. Material for sequencing was memory CD4+ T cells sorted from blood. Read against the paper, the sample's cell subset or site label means: CD45RA-negative fraction. All receptors derive from a man aged 18 to 30 in good health.

This clone was seen more than once but under ten times. This rearrangement joins TRBV7-2 to TRBJ1-2; no clear D. CDR1 and CDR2 from the germline V gene are SGHTA and FQGNSA. The V gene lost 1 base and the J gene lost 6 bases, with 9 bases spanning the gap. The CDR3 consists of 13 residues. CDR3 DNA: TGTGCCAGCAGCTTAGAGGGTATTAATGGCTACACCTTC. It specifies CASSLEGINGYTF.

The table lists this clone with a count of one. The V call is TRBV18, the J call TRBJ1-1; weak D call: TRBD1 (5 bases). CDR3 length: 13 residues. V gave up 3 bases and J gave up 7 bases, with 12 bases separating them. CDR1 and CDR2 from the germline V gene are KGHSH and LQKENI. This CDR3 is CASSPSGTGEAFF. The DNA of the CDR3 is TGTGCCAGCTCACCTTCCGGGACGGGTGAAGCTTTCTTT. The entire variable domain, with the rest obtained from reference TRBV18 and TRBJ1-1, is as follows: NAGVMQNPRHLVRRRGQEARLRCSPMKGHSHVYWYRQLPEEGLKFMVYLQKENIIDESGMPKERFSAEFPKEGPSILRIQQVVRGDSAAYFCASSPSGTGEAFFGQGTRLTVV.

The genes are TRBV10-1 and TRBJ2-1; tentatively, D is TRBD2 (6 bases). V was shortened by 0 bases and J by 0 bases, with 12 bases between the two germline ends. The CDR3 loop spans 17 amino acids. Germline V gene lookup returns CDR1 WNHNN and CDR2 SYGVQD (reference sequence). CDR3 residues: CASSESGGRISYNEQFF. CDR3 nucleotide sequence: TGCGCCAGCAGTGAGTCCGGGGGACGAATCTCCTACAATGAGCAGTTCTTC.